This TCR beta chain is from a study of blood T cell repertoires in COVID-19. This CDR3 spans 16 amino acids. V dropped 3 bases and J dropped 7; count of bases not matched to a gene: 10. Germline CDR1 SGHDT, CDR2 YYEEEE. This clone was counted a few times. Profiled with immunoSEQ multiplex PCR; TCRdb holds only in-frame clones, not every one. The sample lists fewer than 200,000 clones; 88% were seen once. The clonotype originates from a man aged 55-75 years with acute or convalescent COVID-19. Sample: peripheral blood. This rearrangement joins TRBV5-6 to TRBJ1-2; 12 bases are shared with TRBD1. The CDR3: CASSYTPGQGAAGYTF. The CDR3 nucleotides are TGTGCCAGCAGCTATACCCCGGGACAGGGGGCTGCTGGCTACACCTTC.